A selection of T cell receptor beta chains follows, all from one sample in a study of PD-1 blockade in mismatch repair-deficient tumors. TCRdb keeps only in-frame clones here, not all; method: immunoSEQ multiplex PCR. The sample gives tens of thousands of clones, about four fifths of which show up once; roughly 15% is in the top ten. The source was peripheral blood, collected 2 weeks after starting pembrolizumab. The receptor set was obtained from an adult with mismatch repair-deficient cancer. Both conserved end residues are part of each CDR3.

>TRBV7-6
CASSLDRVGETQYF
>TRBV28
CASSWYREFSEQYF
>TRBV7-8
CASSLANFRSQPQHF
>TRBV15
CATSRSRMEETQYF
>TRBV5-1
CASSSSTATNEKLFF
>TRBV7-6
CASSPSQTSGRAGMEQYF
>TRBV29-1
CSVEDRGTEAFF
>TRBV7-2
CASSSRGTANTGELFF
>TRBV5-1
CASSLGSHTYEQYF
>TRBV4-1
CASSQAPGGARGEQYF
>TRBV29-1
CSAGQGFSETQYF
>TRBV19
CASTPTSASTDTQYF